The entry below describes one T cell receptor (beta chain). The antigen is not known. A single record per CDR3 protein comes from TCRdb applying MiXCR to the multiplex PCR reads. The table lists under 15,000 distinct CDR3 sequences, roughly 57% of them singletons. V dropped 3 bases and J dropped 8 bases, with 11 bases sitting between them. The germline V gene has CDR1 SGDLS and CDR2 YYNGEE. The CDR3 contains 13 residues. The data were obtained in a study of breast tumors, draining lymph nodes, adjacent tissues. Study-wide findings and caveats: Tumor T cell lymph node origin was a supported hypothesis, not proven. Findings are consistent with lymph node origin and intratumoral expansion of most tumor T cells. Tumor repertoires ranked between lymph nodes and nontumor tissue in diversity, with V and J gene preferences. Tumor and nontumor repertoires were significantly more similar in luminal-like than in basal-like breast cancer.

The V and J genes are TRBV9 and TRBJ2-2; D not certain. This clonotype was sampled from a female donor with breast cancer. Some clones in this sample may be carry-over from other donors' samples. Source material: tumor-adjacent breast tissue. This CDR3 is CASSGVLQGELFF. In DNA, the CDR3 is TGTGCCAGCAGCGGGGTTCTACAAGGGGAGCTGTTTTTT.